This paragraph reports one TCR beta chain. Its matching antigen is unknown. The sample originates from a study of cytomegalovirus exposure and HLA in healthy donors. Overall study: When about 400 donors were genotyped, 81% of them were found to fall in the Caucasian-associated ancestry cluster. General study points: An assumption of roughly uniform sequencing depth across donors underlay the presence/absence analyses. Excluded were some V segments that proved indistinguishable, including TRBV6-2 and TRBV6-3.

Though nominally healthy at sampling, donors likely had unrecorded immune exposures. Trimming stripped 0 bases from V and 0 bases from J, with 8 bases between. There are 16 residues in the CDR3. Germline V lookup: CDR1 SGHTA, CDR2 FQGNSA. PCR used 60 Vbeta primers and 13 Jbeta primers. TCRdb keeps only in-frame clones here, not all; method: immunoSEQ multiplex PCR. The sample holds 150,000 to 200,000 clones. The sample comprised PBMCs. The rearrangement joins TRBV7-2 to TRBJ2-2; D ambiguous. The clonotype originates from a woman aged 18-35 years in good health and CMV-seropositive. CDR3 coding DNA: TGTGCCAGCAGCTTAGCTTATAGTGCGAACACCGGGGAGCTGTTTTTT. This encodes CASSLAYSANTGELFF. Combining the CDR3 with reference TRBV7-2 and TRBJ2-2 gives the whole variable domain GAGVSQSPSNKVTEKGKDVELRCDPISGHTALYWYRQSLGQGLEFLIYFQGNSAPDKSGLPSDRFSAERTGGSVSTLTIQRTQQEDSAVYLCASSLAYSANTGELFFGEGSRLTVL.